The 5 T cell receptor beta chains below were found in one sample sequenced in a study of blood T cell repertoires in COVID-19. Data came from immunoSEQ multiplex PCR; TCRdb stores just in-frame clones and leaves some out. The table has around 30,000 clones, approximately 91% seen once. The sequencing sample was made of peripheral blood. These receptors were obtained from a man aged 60 to 75 with acute or convalescent COVID-19.

This clone came up once. The rearrangement links TRBV6-1 to TRBJ2-7, with 7 bases aligning to TRBD2. Looked up from germline, CDR1 is MNHNS and CDR2 is SASEGT. This CDR3 is 15 amino acids long. Trimming at V came to 0 bases and at J to 6 bases, leaving 8 bases not matched to a gene. The CDR3, as DNA: TGTGCCAGCAGTGAAGCGGGAGGGGTCGCGGCCGAGCAGTACTTC. It yields the protein CASSEAGGVAAEQYF.

The chain links TRBV24-1 to TRBJ2-2, with a tentative D call TRBD1 (5 bases). Looked up from germline, CDR1 is KGHDR and CDR2 is SFDVKD. Deletions cut 4 bases from V and 6 bases from J, with 17 bases between. This CDR3 has 16 residues. The CDR3 sequence: CATSDRAGPIAGELFF. The CDR3 coding sequence is TGTGCCACCAGTGACCGGGCAGGGCCGATTGCCGGGGAGCTGTTTTTT.

The V and J genes are TRBV7-9 and TRBJ1-2; D is possibly TRBD1 (5 bases). V was pared by 3 bases and J by 2 bases, with 10 bases between. Germline V gene lookup returns CDR1 SEHNR and CDR2 FQNEAQ (reference sequence). This CDR3 spans 14 amino acids. CDR3: CASSFRAGNYGYTF. The CDR3 nucleotides read TGTGCCAGCAGCTTCAGGGCGGGGAACTATGGCTACACCTTC.

The V and J genes are TRBV7-9 and TRBJ1-2, with 7 bases aligning to TRBD1. The V gene end was trimmed by 5 bases and the J gene end by 8 bases; junction bases not matched to a gene: 14. Germline V gene sequence: CDR1 SEHNR, CDR2 FQNEAQ (reference sequence). CDR3 length: 15 amino acids. CDR3 in DNA: TGTGCCAGCAGCCTCACCTCGACAGGGATATTGGGCTACACCTTC. As protein: CASSLTSTGILGYTF.

The V and J genes are TRBV27 and TRBJ1-4, with D possibly matching TRBD1 (6 bases). The V end was cut by 9 bases, the J end by 6 bases, with 14 bases between. The CDR3 has 13 residues. Germline assignment: CDR1 MNHEY and CDR2 SMNVEV (reference sequence). The CDR3 reads CASAGGRDEKLFF. The CDR3 bases are TGTGCCAGTGCGGGGGGGCGCGATGAAAAACTGTTTTTT. Complete variable domain (other parts from reference TRBV27 and TRBJ1-4): EAQVTQNPRYLITVTGKKLTVTCSQNMNHEYMSWYRQDPGLGLRQIYYSMNVEVTDKGDVPEGYKVSRKEKRNFPLILESPSPNQTSLYFCASAGGRDEKLFFGSGTQLSVL.